This TCR beta chain was recovered during a study of shared clonotypes between healthy human individuals. Study findings and constraints: Represented diversity, genetic and exposure-history alike, was limited by few donors.

Generated by immunoSEQ multiplex PCR, the TCRdb table keeps only in-frame clones and is missing some. This table has over a million clones, about four fifths appearing once. As concerns this clone: Its antigen is unidentified.

The CDR3 consists of 16 residues. The chain is built from TRBV12-2 and TRBJ1-1; the table calls TRBD1, which could not be checked here. TRBV12-2 is flagged as a pseudogene. The TCR sequence derives from a man younger than 30 in good health. Some clones in this sample may be carry-over from other donors' samples. Sequenced sample: memory CD4+ T cells from PBMCs. Documented subset: CD45RA-negative fraction. The CDR3 is CASRLAKTGDGNEAFF. The CDR3 bases are TGTGCAAGTCGCTTAGCTAAAACAGGGGACGGAAATGAAGCTTTCTTT.